The rows below give T cell receptor beta chains drawn from one sample of a study of control samples from healthy donors and cancer patients. This table comes from immunoSEQ multiplex PCR, and its TCRdb copy is limited to in-frame clones, with some not included. The table lists 50,000 to 70,000 clones, approximately 88% of them singletons. The sample consisted of blood. All receptors come from a man aged 50 or older in good health. CDR3s include the opening cysteine and the closing phenylalanine or tryptophan. D genes are given only for firm matches. Size is stated for part of the rows, as once, few or many counts, or as a class when the clone is expanded.

CASRPPRDSLNTGELFF,TGTGCCAGCAGACCGCCCCGGGACAGCCTGAACACCGGGGAGCTGTTTTTT,TRBV7-9,.,TRBJ2-2,TRBD1
CASSPATGSLSGNTIYF,TGTGCCAGCTCACCGGCGACAGGGTCCCTCTCTGGAAACACCATATATTTT,TRBV18,.,TRBJ1-3,TRBD1
CASSLGLRHFNTEAFF,TGCGCCAGCAGCTTGGGATTGAGACACTTTAACACTGAAGCTTTCTTT,TRBV5-1,.,TRBJ1-1,.
CASSILPGGNTEAFF,TGTGCCAGTAGTATACTTCCGGGGGGGAACACTGAAGCTTTCTTT,TRBV19,.,TRBJ1-1,.
CASSPDANYGYTF,TGTGCCAGCAGCCCCGACGCGAACTATGGCTACACCTTC,TRBV5-4,.,TRBJ1-2,.
CATSDEYEQYF,TGTGCCACCAGTGACGAATACGAGCAGTACTTC,TRBV24-1,.,TRBJ2-7,.
CSVGQGVLSYEQYF,TGCAGCGTTGGCCAGGGGGTACTCTCCTACGAGCAGTACTTC,TRBV29-1,.,TRBJ2-7,TRBD1
CASSIEGTGVEKLFF,TGTGCCAGTAGTATAGAAGGGACAGGGGTTGAAAAACTGTTTTTT,TRBV19,few,TRBJ1-4,TRBD1
CASSPARGWNTEAFF,TGTGCCAGCTCACCAGCGAGGGGTTGGAACACTGAAGCTTTCTTT,TRBV18,.,TRBJ1-1,.
CASSSILDGDEQYF,TGTGCCAGCTCATCAATTCTCGACGGGGACGAGCAGTACTTC,TRBV18,.,TRBJ2-7,.